The 19 T cell receptor beta chains below all came from one sample that was sequenced in a study of cytomegalovirus exposure and HLA in healthy donors. A multiplex PCR was run with 60 Vbeta primers and 13 Jbeta primers. The protocol was immunoSEQ multiplex PCR, while the TCRdb copy is restricted to in-frame clones and leaves out a portion. Among some 120,000 clones, roughly 78% were seen once, and the ten largest hold 6.3%. Sequenced: PBMCs. All receptors derive from a woman aged 40 to 50 in good health and CMV-seronegative.

The chain uses TRBV6-5 and TRBJ1-1; D ambiguous. The CDR3 is 13 residues long. V lost 2 bases and J 0 bases, leaving 4 bases between the germline ends. Germline V gene data show CDR1 as MNHEY and CDR2 as SVGAGI. This chain's CDR3 is CASSYDMNTEAFF. The CDR3 DNA sequence: TGTGCCAGCAGTTACGACATGAACACTGAAGCTTTCTTT.

This sequence joins TRBV29-1 and TRBJ2-2, with a weak D call TRBD2 (6 bases). V was cut by 6 bases and J by 6 bases, with 17 bases left in between. CDR3 size: 14 residues. In germline, CDR1 is SQVTM, CDR2 ANQGSEA. The CDR3 loop is CSVSVGGMPGELFF. The CDR3 nucleotides read TGCAGCGTCTCGGTCGGGGGTATGCCCGGGGAGCTGTTTTTT.

The rearrangement links TRBV11-2 to TRBJ2-7; 7 nucleotides align to TRBD2. The CDR3 totals 14 residues. Germline-derived CDR1 and CDR2 are SGHAT and FQNNGV. V shed 0 bases, J shed 6 bases, and the junction held 5 bases outside the gene matches. The CDR3 protein is CASSLEWGGSEQYF. The CDR3 nucleotides are TGTGCCAGCAGCTTAGAGTGGGGGGGTTCCGAGCAGTACTTC.

The chain joins TRBV6-1 to TRBJ2-7, with 11 bases aligning to TRBD2. The germline CDR1 and CDR2 sequences are MNHNS and SASEGT. CDR3 length: 15 residues. Losses at the gene ends were 5 bases for V and 1 base for J; bases not matched to a gene: 4. The CDR3 spells CASSPLAGASYEQYF. DNA of the CDR3: TGTGCCAGCAGTCCACTAGCGGGAGCTTCCTACGAGCAGTACTTC.

The chain carries TRBV6-1 and TRBJ2-5; the match to TRBD2 covers 7 bases. The J call may be faulty, since TRBJ2-7 better matches the DNA end. The CDR3 contains 13 residues. CDR1 and CDR2 (germline): MNHNS, SASEGT. The CDR3 spells CAALGEGRYEQYF. The CDR3 nucleotides are TGTGCCGCCCTGGGGGAGGGCCGGTACGAGCAGTACTTC.

The rearrangement uses TRBV5-5 and TRBJ2-7; no firm D call. The length of the CDR3 is 14 residues. The germline V gene encodes CDR1 SGHKS and CDR2 YYEKEE (reference sequence). With 4 bases removed from V and 4 bases from J, the gap between germline ends came to 15 bases. The CDR3 DNA reads as TGTGCCAGCAGCCCTCTAAGGCTAGAATACGAGCAGTACTTC. Translated: CASSPLRLEYEQYF.

The chain uses TRBV27 and TRBJ2-3; perhaps D is TRBD1 or TRBD2 (7 bases each). V dropped 10 bases and J dropped 3 bases, with 17 bases sitting between them. Germline V gene sequence: CDR1 MNHEY, CDR2 SMNVEV (reference sequence). This CDR3 has 14 amino acids. Written as DNA, the CDR3 is TGTGCCACCAGGGGGGGTGTAATAACAGATACGCAGTATTTT. This codes for CATRGGVITDTQYF.

The CDR3 reads CASSLDRATYNEQFF. Here the CDR3 DNA reads TGTGCCAGCAGCTTAGACAGGGCCACCTACAATGAGCAGTTCTTC. This sequence joins TRBV7-6 and TRBJ2-1, with a weak D call TRBD1 (6 bases). The CDR3 has 15 amino acids. Trimming cost V 1 base and J 2 bases, with 9 bases left between them. CDR1 is SGHVS and CDR2 is FNYEAQ in the germline V gene.

With regard to this clone: Relative to the germline gene, one junction end is altered; a read error may explain this. Distinct nucleotide sequences in the sample also encode this CDR3. The chain has TRBV7-9 and TRBJ1-2; D ambiguous. The germline V gene has CDR1 SEHNR and CDR2 FQNEAQ (reference sequence). The CDR3 has 14 residues. DNA of the CDR3: TGCGCCAGCAGCTTACTTCTAGGTCGAGATGGCTACACCTTC. Protein sequence: CASSLLLGRDGYTF.

This rearrangement joins TRBV13 to TRBJ2-7, with D perhaps matching TRBD1 (5 bases). CDR1 is PRHDT, CDR2 FYEKMQ, per germline (reference sequence). CDR3 length: 14 residues. Trimming took 0 bases from V and 6 from J, leaving 12 bases between them. CDR3 region: CASSLGPDISEQYF. In DNA form, the CDR3 reads TGTGCCAGCAGCTTAGGCCCGGACATTTCCGAGCAGTACTTC.

This chain links TRBV5-6 with TRBJ1-1; D gene ambiguous. Germline CDR1 and CDR2: SGHDT and YYEEEE. The CDR3 runs to 13 residues. Trimming took off 4 bases at V and 4 bases at J, with 11 bases between the two ends. Written as DNA, the CDR3 is TGTGCCAGCAGCCCTCAGTTGGTCACTGAAGCTTTCTTT. It specifies CASSPQLVTEAFF.

A few counts support this clone. V usage is TRBV5-1 and J usage is TRBJ2-7; TRBD2 agrees at 10 bases. The CDR3 extends over 15 amino acids. Germline loops: CDR1 SGHRS, CDR2 YFSETQ. V shed 0 bases and J 5 bases; nucleotides not matched to a gene: 5. CDR3 region: CASSLVGLAGDEQYF. CDR3 coding DNA: TGCGCCAGCAGCTTGGTGGGGCTAGCGGGAGACGAGCAGTACTTC.

The rearrangement joins TRBV27 to TRBJ2-7; D remains unclear. CDR1 MNHEY and CDR2 SMNVEV come from the germline V gene (reference sequence). The length of the CDR3 is 14 residues. Trimming removed 4 bases at V and 0 bases at J, with 10 bases between. The CDR3 DNA reads TGTGCCAGCAGTTCTTACTTTAGCTCCTACGAGCAGTACTTC. Protein: CASSSYFSSYEQYF.

Concerning this clone: The junction does not match germline at one end; this may be a read error. This chain connects TRBV7-9 to TRBJ2-1; D gene ambiguous. Germline CDR1 reads SEHNR; CDR2 reads FQNEAQ (reference sequence). CDR3 size: 16 residues. The CDR3 loop reads CSSSSFVLSSYNEQFF. The CDR3 DNA reads TGTTCCAGCAGCTCGTTCGTACTTAGCTCCTACAATGAGCAGTTCTTC.

V gene TRBV19 combines with J gene TRBJ1-1, with no clear D. The V and J ends lost 5 bases and 0 bases respectively, with 4 bases between them. Germline CDR1 reads LNHDA; CDR2 reads SQIVND (reference sequence). This CDR3 spans 12 amino acids. CDR3 in amino acids: CASSYLNTEAFF. The CDR3 DNA is TGTGCCAGTAGTTACTTGAACACTGAAGCTTTCTTT.

This clone was seen a few times. This rearrangement joins TRBV5-1 to TRBJ2-2; 11 bases line up with TRBD2. CDR1 is SGHRS, CDR2 YFSETQ, per germline. The CDR3 loop spans 16 amino acids. V trimming: 4 bases; J trimming: 4 bases; junction bases outside the gene matches: 6. The CDR3 region has the DNA TGCGCCAGCAGCCATAGACTAGCGGGACCCACCGGGGAGCTGTTTTTT. Translation gives CASSHRLAGPTGELFF.

CDR3 in amino acids: CATTERLAAYEQYF. For the CDR3, the DNA is TGTGCCACCACAGAAAGACTAGCGGCCTACGAGCAGTACTTC. This chain uses TRBV6-1 with TRBJ2-7; 9 nucleotides align to TRBD2. Germline lookup yields CDR1 MNHNS and CDR2 SASEGT. The CDR3 sequence is 14 residues long. Trimming cost V 10 bases and J 2 bases; bases outside gene matches: 9.

V is TRBV28 and J is TRBJ1-4; tentatively, D is TRBD1 (6 bases). V gave up 8 bases and J gave up 5 bases, with 15 bases separating them. CDR3 length equals 14 residues. Germline V lookup: CDR1 MDHEN, CDR2 SYDVKM. The CDR3 region has the DNA TGTGCCAGCGGGGGGGCAGCGACGAATGAAAAACTGTTTTTT. It yields the protein CASGGAATNEKLFF.

This sequence joins TRBV5-1 and TRBJ1-2; 10 positions match TRBD1. This CDR3 is built from 16 residues. CDR1 and CDR2 from the germline V gene are SGHRS and YFSETQ. The J segment lost 4 bases and the V segment lost 0 bases, leaving 6 bases of the junction unmatched. CDR3 DNA sequence: TGCGCCAGCAGCTTGGCCTTGGGACAGGGGTCCTATGGCTACACCTTC. Translated: CASSLALGQGSYGYTF.